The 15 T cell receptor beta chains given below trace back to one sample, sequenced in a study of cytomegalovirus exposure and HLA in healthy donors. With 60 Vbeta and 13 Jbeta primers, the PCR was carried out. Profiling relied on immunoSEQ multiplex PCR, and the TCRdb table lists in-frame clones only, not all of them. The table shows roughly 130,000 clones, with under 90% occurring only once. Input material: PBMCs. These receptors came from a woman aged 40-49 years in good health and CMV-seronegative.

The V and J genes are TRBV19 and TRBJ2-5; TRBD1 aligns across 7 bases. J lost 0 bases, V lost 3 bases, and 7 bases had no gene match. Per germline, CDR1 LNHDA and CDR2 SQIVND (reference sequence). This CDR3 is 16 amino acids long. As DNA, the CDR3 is TGTGCCAGTAGTATGGGGACAGTAAGATACCAAGAGACCCAGTACTTC. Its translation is CASSMGTVRYQETQYF.

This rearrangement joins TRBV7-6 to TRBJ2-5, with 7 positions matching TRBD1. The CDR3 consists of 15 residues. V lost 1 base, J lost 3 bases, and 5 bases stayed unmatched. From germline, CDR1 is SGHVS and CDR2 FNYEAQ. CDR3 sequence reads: CASSLGGTVKETQYF. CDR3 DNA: TGTGCCAGCAGCTTAGGTGGGACAGTTAAAGAGACCCAGTACTTC.

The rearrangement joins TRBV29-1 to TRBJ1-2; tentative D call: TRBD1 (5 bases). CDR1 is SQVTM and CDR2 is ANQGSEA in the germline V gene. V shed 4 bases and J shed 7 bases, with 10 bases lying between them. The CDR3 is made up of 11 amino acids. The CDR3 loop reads CSVAQGRGYTF. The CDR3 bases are TGCAGCGTTGCTCAGGGTCGTGGCTACACCTTC.

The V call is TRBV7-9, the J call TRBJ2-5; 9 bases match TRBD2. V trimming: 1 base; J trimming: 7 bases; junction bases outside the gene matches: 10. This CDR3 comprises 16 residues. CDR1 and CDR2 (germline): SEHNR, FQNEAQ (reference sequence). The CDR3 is CASSLVLAGPHGTQYF. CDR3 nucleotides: TGTGCCAGCAGCTTAGTTCTAGCGGGGCCCCACGGGACCCAGTACTTC.

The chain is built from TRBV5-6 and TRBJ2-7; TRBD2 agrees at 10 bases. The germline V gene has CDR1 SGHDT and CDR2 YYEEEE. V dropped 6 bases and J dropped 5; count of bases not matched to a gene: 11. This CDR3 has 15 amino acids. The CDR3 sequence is CASTPSGLAPNEQYF. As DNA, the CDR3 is TGTGCCAGCACTCCGTCGGGACTAGCGCCCAACGAGCAGTACTTC.

The CDR3 nucleotides read TGTGCCAGCAGCCGGGACAGGGGCGGCTATGGCTACACCTTC. It is translated as CASSRDRGGYGYTF. This chain connects TRBV28 to TRBJ1-2; the match to TRBD1 covers 10 bases. The junction had 5 bases not matched to a gene; V was cut back by 6 bases and J by 4 bases. CDR1 is MDHEN and CDR2 is SYDVKM in the germline V gene. CDR3 length equals 14 residues.

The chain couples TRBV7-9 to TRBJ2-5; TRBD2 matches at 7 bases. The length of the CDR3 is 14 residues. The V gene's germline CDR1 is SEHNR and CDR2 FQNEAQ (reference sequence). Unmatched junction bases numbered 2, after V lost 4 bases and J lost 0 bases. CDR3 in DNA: TGTGCCAGCAGCTACCTAGCGGACCAAGAGACCCAGTACTTC. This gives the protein CASSYLADQETQYF.

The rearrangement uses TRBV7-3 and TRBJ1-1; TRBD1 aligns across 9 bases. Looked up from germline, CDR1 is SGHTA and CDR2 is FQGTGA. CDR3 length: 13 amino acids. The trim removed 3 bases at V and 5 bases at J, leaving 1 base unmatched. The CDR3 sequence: CASSFGTGTEAFF. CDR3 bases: TGTGCCAGCAGCTTCGGGACAGGGACTGAAGCTTTCTTT.

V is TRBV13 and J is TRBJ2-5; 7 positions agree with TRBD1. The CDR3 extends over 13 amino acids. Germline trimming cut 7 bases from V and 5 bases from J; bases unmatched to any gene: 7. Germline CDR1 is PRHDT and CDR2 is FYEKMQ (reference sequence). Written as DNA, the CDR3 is TGTGCCAGCAACACAGGGGTGGAGGAGACCCAGTACTTC. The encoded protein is CASNTGVEETQYF.

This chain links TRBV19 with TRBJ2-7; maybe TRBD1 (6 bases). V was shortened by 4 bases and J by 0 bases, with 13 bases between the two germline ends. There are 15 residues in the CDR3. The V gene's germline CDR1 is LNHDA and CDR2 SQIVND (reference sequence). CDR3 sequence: CASSTGQWSSYEQYF. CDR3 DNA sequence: TGTGCCAGTAGTACAGGACAGTGGAGCTCCTACGAGCAGTACTTC. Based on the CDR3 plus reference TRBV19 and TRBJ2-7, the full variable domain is DGGITQSPKYLFRKEGQNVTLSCEQNLNHDAMYWYRQDPGQGLRLIYYSQIVNDFQKGDIAEGYSVSREKKESFPLTVTSAQKNPTAFYLCASSTGQWSSYEQYFGPGTRLTVT.

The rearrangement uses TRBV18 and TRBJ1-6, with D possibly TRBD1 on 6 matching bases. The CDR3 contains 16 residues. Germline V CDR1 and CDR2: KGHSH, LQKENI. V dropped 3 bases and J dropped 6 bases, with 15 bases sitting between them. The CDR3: CASSPKGDTTNSPLHF. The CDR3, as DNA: TGTGCCAGCTCACCCAAAGGGGACACCACTAATTCACCCCTCCACTTT.

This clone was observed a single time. In DNA, the CDR3 is TGTGCCAGCAGCTTAGGGACAGGGGCTTCAAAAGCTTTCTTT. It encodes CASSLGTGASKAFF. V is TRBV7-8 and J is TRBJ1-1; 9 bases are a match to TRBD1. The length of the CDR3 is 14 residues. Germline CDR1 SGHVS, CDR2 FQNEAQ. V shed 1 base, J shed 9 bases, and the junction held 6 bases outside the gene matches.

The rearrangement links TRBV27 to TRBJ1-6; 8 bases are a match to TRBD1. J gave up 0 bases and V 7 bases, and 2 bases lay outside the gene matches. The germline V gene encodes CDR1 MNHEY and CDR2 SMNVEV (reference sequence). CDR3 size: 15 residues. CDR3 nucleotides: TGTGCCAGCAACACAGGGGGCTCCTATAATTCACCCCTCCACTTT. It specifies CASNTGGSYNSPLHF.

This chain's CDR3 is CASSQDSGLGGYTF. The CDR3 DNA reads as TGCGCCAGCAGCCAAGATAGCGGGTTAGGTGGCTACACCTTC. The J gene is TRBJ1-2, the V gene TRBV4-1; no clear D gene. The V end lost 0 bases, the J end lost 7 bases, and 12 bases lay between the germline ends. Germline CDR1 MGHRA, CDR2 YSYEKL. This CDR3 comprises 14 residues.

The chain's CDR3 is CATAGGPYEQYF. DNA for the CDR3: TGTGCCACGGCAGGGGGGCCCTACGAGCAGTACTTC. This chain links TRBV10-3 with TRBJ2-7; possible D gene TRBD1, 7 bases. CDR1 and CDR2 from the germline V gene are ENHRY and SYGVKD. The V end was cut by 10 bases, the J end by 2 bases, with 12 bases between. There are 12 residues in the CDR3.